One and the same sample provided the 23 T cell receptor beta chains below, sequenced in a study of T cells expressing NK-cell markers. TCRdb reworked the 5' RACE reads into one entry per CDR3 protein, no DNA. This table lists 400,000 or so distinct CDR3 sequences. The source material was blood T cells: a sorted CD56 or NKG2C T cell subset, CD4+ or CD8+ T cells, or bulk PBMC T cells (not recorded which). The receptors come from a woman aged 50 to 60 in good health.

The rearrangement uses TRBV7-9 and TRBJ2-7. Germline V gives CDR1 SEHNR, CDR2 FQNEAQ (reference sequence). The length of the CDR3 is 16 residues. The CDR3 sequence: CASSLAQAAQRSEQYF.

The rearrangement uses TRBV13 and TRBJ1-2; TCRdb's D gene call, TRBD1, goes unchecked for lack of DNA. The CDR3 is made up of 14 amino acids. Germline CDR1 reads PRHDT; CDR2 reads FYEKMQ (reference sequence). The CDR3 sequence is CASSLGRGNYGYTF.

The chain is built from TRBV10-3 and TRBJ2-2; TCRdb returns TRBD2, unconfirmable since there is no DNA. The CDR3 loop spans 13 amino acids. Germline assignment: CDR1 ENHRY and CDR2 SYGVKD. The CDR3 region is CAIGGTNTGELFF.

The chain links TRBV20-1 to TRBJ1-1; the TCRdb call, TRBD1, lacks DNA for checking. The V gene's germline CDR1 is DFQATT and CDR2 SNEGSKA (reference sequence). This CDR3 contains 11 residues. The CDR3: CSAPRQGEAFF.

The chain couples TRBV12-3 or TRBV12-4 to TRBJ1-3; absent DNA, TCRdb's TRBD1 call cannot be checked. The CDR3 spans 12 residues. CDR3 amino acids: CASSLQQAYIYF.

This rearrangement joins TRBV20-1 to TRBJ2-1; no DNA is available, so the TRBD2 call from TCRdb remains unchecked. The CDR3 has 15 amino acids. Per the germline V gene, CDR1 is DFQATT and CDR2 is SNEGSKA (reference sequence). The CDR3 reads CSASPTSGSATEQFF.

The genes are TRBV2 and TRBJ2-7; TCRdb's assignment of TRBD2 cannot be checked, as there is no DNA. The CDR3 extends over 15 amino acids. In germline, CDR1 is SNHLY, CDR2 FYNNEI. CDR3: CASTGLAGGSDEQYF.

The CDR3 reads CSARASTGRGHNQPQHF. This sequence joins TRBV20-1 and TRBJ1-5; with no DNA, the TCRdb D assignment of TRBD1 cannot be verified. CDR3 size: 17 residues. CDR1 and CDR2 (germline): DFQATT, SNEGSKA (reference sequence).

The chain combines TRBV12-3 or TRBV12-4 with TRBJ2-2. The CDR3 contains 13 residues. This chain's CDR3 is CASSFQWSGELFF.

The CDR3 reads CASSSRRTRETQYF. The chain couples TRBV5-1 to TRBJ2-5; TCRdb outputs TRBD2, but without DNA this stays unchecked. The CDR3 spans 14 residues. Germline assignment: CDR1 SGHRS and CDR2 YFSETQ. Filled out from reference TRBV5-1 and TRBJ2-5, the complete variable domain reads KAGVTQTPRYLIKTRGQQVTLSCSPISGHRSVSWYQQTPGQGLQFLFEYFSETQRNKGNFPGRFSGRQFSNSRSEMNVSTLELGDSALYLCASSSRRTRETQYFGPGTRLLVL.

V and J are TRBV5-1 and TRBJ2-7. Per the germline V gene, CDR1 is SGHRS and CDR2 is YFSETQ. The CDR3 runs 14 residues. The CDR3 spells CASSLGGRFDEQYF.

V usage is TRBV5-1 and J usage is TRBJ2-1; TCRdb lists TRBD2, though no DNA is available to test this call. Germline CDR1 is SGHRS and CDR2 is YFSETQ. The CDR3 runs 16 residues. CDR3 residues: CASSGGVAGPYNEQFF.

This chain joins TRBV6-1 and TRBJ1-2; TCRdb picks TRBD1, but there is no DNA to check that call. There are 15 residues in the CDR3. The germline gives CDR1 MNHNS, CDR2 SASEGT. The CDR3 sequence is CASSDRDQYRDGYTF.

The V gene is TRBV5-1, the J gene TRBJ2-5; TCRdb's D call, TRBD2, is unchecked because there is no DNA. The CDR3 runs to 16 residues. The V gene's germline CDR1 is SGHRS and CDR2 YFSETQ. CDR3 sequence reads: CASSLAVSGAQETQYF. The complete variable domain, with remaining parts taken from reference TRBV5-1 and TRBJ2-5, reads KAGVTQTPRYLIKTRGQQVTLSCSPISGHRSVSWYQQTPGQGLQFLFEYFSETQRNKGNFPGRFSGRQFSNSRSEMNVSTLELGDSALYLCASSLAVSGAQETQYFGPGTRLLVL.

The rearrangement links TRBV12-3 or TRBV12-4 to TRBJ1-5; the D call from TCRdb, TRBD1, cannot be confirmed without DNA. The CDR3 length is 13 residues. Here the CDR3 reads CASTLGGHLPQHF.

The genes are TRBV29-1 and TRBJ2-5. In germline, CDR1 is SQVTM, CDR2 ANQGSEA. The length of the CDR3 is 15 residues. The CDR3 protein is CSVELLGTYQETQYF.

The chain is built from TRBV5-1 and TRBJ1-1. The CDR3 consists of 12 residues. Germline CDR1 and CDR2: SGHRS and YFSETQ. CDR3 in amino acids: CASSHPGGEAFF.

V gene TRBV29-1 combines with J gene TRBJ1-1. The CDR3 runs to 12 residues. Germline values: CDR1 SQVTM, CDR2 ANQGSEA. The CDR3 spells CSVDDRNTEAFF.

This sequence joins TRBV5-1 and TRBJ2-7; TCRdb reports TRBD1, a call that lacks DNA to check it against. The CDR3 length is 15 residues. Germline V gives CDR1 SGHRS, CDR2 YFSETQ. The CDR3 loop is CASRAGTGGPYEQYF.

The V call is TRBV3-1, the J call TRBJ2-1; no DNA is available, so the TRBD1 call from TCRdb remains unchecked. There are 15 residues in the CDR3. Germline lookup yields CDR1 LGHDT and CDR2 YNNKEL (reference sequence). The chain's CDR3 is CASSPPSGAQGEQFF.

The chain couples TRBV10-3 to TRBJ2-6; TCRdb indicates TRBD1, and absent DNA this call remains unverified. Germline CDR1 ENHRY, CDR2 SYGVKD. CDR3 length: 15 residues. This CDR3 reads CAISWGSSGANVLTF.

V gene TRBV12-3 or TRBV12-4 combines with J gene TRBJ2-3; the TCRdb D gene call, TRBD2, has no DNA to confirm it. CDR3 size: 16 residues. Here the CDR3 reads CASNPLTSGVLDTQYF.

The chain couples TRBV7-2 to TRBJ2-1; TCRdb picks TRBD2, but there is no DNA to check that call. Germline-derived CDR1 and CDR2 are SGHTA and FQGNSA. The CDR3 is 16 amino acids. The CDR3 region is CASRRRRVAGGNEQFF.